These 2 T cell receptor beta chains were sequenced from one sample in a study of T cell changes during pregnancy in multiple sclerosis. Sequencing was performed with immunoSEQ multiplex PCR; in TCRdb, only in-frame clones are kept and a portion is missing. The data hold 70,000 to 100,000 clones, with just under 95% observed a single time. The sequencing here drew on peripheral blood, taken in the first trimester of pregnancy. The source is a female donor with multiple sclerosis, enrolled in a pregnancy study.

The chain joins TRBV29-1 to TRBJ1-2, with 9 bases fitting TRBD1. With V trimmed by 6 bases and J by 7 bases, 9 bases remained unmatched. The length of the CDR3 is 13 residues. Germline CDR1 and CDR2: SQVTM and ANQGSEA. CDR3 sequence: CSVFPTGGFGYTF. The CDR3 coding sequence is TGCAGCGTCTTCCCTACAGGGGGCTTTGGCTACACCTTC.

The chain uses TRBV27 and TRBJ2-1, with 7 bases lining up with TRBD2. Germline V gene lookup returns CDR1 MNHEY and CDR2 SMNVEV (reference sequence). Trimming took 4 bases from V and 0 from J; bases not matched to a gene: 18. CDR3 length: 20 residues. The CDR3 spells CASSSYSWLAEGSSYNEQFF. The CDR3 DNA follows: TGTGCCAGCAGTTCCTATAGTTGGCTAGCGGAGGGAAGCTCCTACAATGAGCAGTTCTTC.